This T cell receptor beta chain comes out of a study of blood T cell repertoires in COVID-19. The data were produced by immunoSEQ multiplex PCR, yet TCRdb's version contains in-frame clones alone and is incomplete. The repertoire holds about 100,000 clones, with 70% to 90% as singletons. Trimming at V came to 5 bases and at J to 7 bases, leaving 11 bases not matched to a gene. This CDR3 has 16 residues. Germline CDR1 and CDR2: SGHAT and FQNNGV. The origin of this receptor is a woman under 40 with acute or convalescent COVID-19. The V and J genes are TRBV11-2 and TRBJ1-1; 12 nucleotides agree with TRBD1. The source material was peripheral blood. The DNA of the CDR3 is TGTGCCAGCAGCCCCACCGGGACAGGGGGCCGGGGTGAAGCTTTCTTT. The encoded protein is CASSPTGTGGRGEAFF.